Here is one TCR beta chain with its context. This entry is derived from a study of CD8 T cells in Susac syndrome. Negative magnetic isolation gave CD8+ and CD4+ cells; FACS enriched CD8+ TEMRA. Random hexamers were used to reverse transcribe an amount of roughly 0.5 to 1 ug RNA. TCR beta CDR3 was amplified by immunoSEQ multiplex PCR. This amplification extended across 54 Vbeta and 13 Jbeta segments. TCRdb itself ran the immunoSEQ multiplex PCR reads through MiXCR, one entry per CDR3 protein. The sample holds around 140,000 distinct CDR3 sequences; roughly 76% are singletons and the top ten take roughly 0.5%. The V gene's germline CDR1 is SNHLY and CDR2 FYNNEI. This CDR3 has 12 amino acids. V was pared by 5 bases and J by 2 bases, with 7 bases between.

The chain employs TRBV2 and TRBJ2-7; D possibly corresponds to TRBD1 (6 bases). Sequenced: CD8+ T cells from PBMCs. The sequence was collected from a human donor with multiple sclerosis. The DNA of the CDR3 is TGTGCCAGCAGTAACAGGGCCTACGAGCAGTACTTC. Its protein is CASSNRAYEQYF.